These T cell receptor beta chains were read from a single sample in a study of blood T cell dynamics during melanoma immunotherapy. Sequencing used immunoSEQ multiplex PCR; TCRdb keeps in-frame clones, though not all of them. Of under 2,500 clones in the sample, 90% to 95% were seen once. Sequencing used effector memory CD8+ T cells from blood, obtained from a patient treated with checkpoint blockade. The receptors come from a human donor with melanoma. Both conserved end residues are part of each CDR3. A D gene is named only where the DNA matches it firmly. Clone size, where shown, is once, few, many, or a class for clones that have expanded.

CDR3nt: TGCGCCAGCAGCCCGACCTATCCAGGAATCAATCAGCCCCAGCATTTT; CDR3aa: CASSPTYPGINQPQHF; abundance: -; v_gene: TRBV4-3; d_gene: -; j_gene: TRBJ1-5; len: 16
CDR3nt: TGTGCCAGCCTTGGACCGGCGGGGCGAAACACCATATATTTT; CDR3aa: CASLGPAGRNTIYF; abundance: -; v_gene: TRBV6-4; d_gene: -; j_gene: TRBJ1-3; len: 14
CDR3nt: TGTGCCAGTAGCTTTCGGAGGCCTGGGACAGAGGATAGCAATCAGCCCCAGCATTTT; CDR3aa: CASSFRRPGTEDSNQPQHF; abundance: once; v_gene: TRBV19; d_gene: TRBD1; j_gene: TRBJ1-5; len: 19
CDR3nt: TGTGCCAGCAGCTTAAGGACGGAGCCCTACGAGCAGTACTTC; CDR3aa: CASSLRTEPYEQYF; abundance: -; v_gene: TRBV5-5; d_gene: -; j_gene: TRBJ2-7; len: 14
CDR3nt: TGTGCCAGCAGCTTTAGGTTCACAGGCAATGAGCAGTTCTTC; CDR3aa: CASSFRFTGNEQFF; abundance: -; v_gene: TRBV11-2; d_gene: -; j_gene: TRBJ2-1; len: 14
CDR3nt: TGTGCCAGCAGCTTAGTACCCGGGGGTAGCGGGAGCTACGAGCAGTACTTC; CDR3aa: CASSLVPGGSGSYEQYF; abundance: -; v_gene: TRBV7-2; d_gene: TRBD2; j_gene: TRBJ2-7; len: 17
CDR3nt: TGTGCCAGTAGTGCAAATTACGAGCAGTACTTC; CDR3aa: CASSANYEQYF; abundance: -; v_gene: TRBV19; d_gene: -; j_gene: TRBJ2-7; len: 11
CDR3nt: TGTGCCAGCAGTTTCGGACTAGCGGTTGAGCAGTACTTC; CDR3aa: CASSFGLAVEQYF; abundance: -; v_gene: TRBV27; d_gene: TRBD2; j_gene: TRBJ2-7; len: 13
CDR3nt: TGTGCCAGTAGTAATCTAGCGGGAGTTCAGGATGAGCAGTTCTTC; CDR3aa: CASSNLAGVQDEQFF; abundance: -; v_gene: TRBV19; d_gene: TRBD2; j_gene: TRBJ2-1; len: 15
CDR3nt: TGTGCCAGCAGTTTTGGCGGGAACTACGAGCAGTACTTC; CDR3aa: CASSFGGNYEQYF; abundance: -; v_gene: TRBV27; d_gene: -; j_gene: TRBJ2-7; len: 13
CDR3nt: TGTGCCAGCAGTTTTTCTTCCAGCAATGAGCAGTTCTTC; CDR3aa: CASSFSSSNEQFF; abundance: -; v_gene: TRBV6-5; d_gene: -; j_gene: TRBJ2-1; len: 13